This T cell receptor (beta chain) was captured in a study of shared clonotypes between healthy human individuals. Study details: A couple of women and three men aged 18 to 49 made up the donors. Whole-study findings and limits: Naive subsets generally had larger estimated richness than memory subsets. Despite large depth, sorted-subset datasets appeared incompletely sequenced.

This CDR3 has 13 residues. Per germline, CDR1 MNHEY and CDR2 SVGAGI. V was clipped by 5 bases and J by 2 bases, with 6 bases between them. A word on this clone: What it binds is not known.

Division of CD4+ cells produced a CD45RA+ naive subset and a CD45RA-negative memory subset. Assay used: immunoSEQ multiplex PCR; TCRdb lists only in-frame clones, some missing. The sample yields approximately 1,500,000 clones, roughly 98% seen once. Sequenced sample: naive CD4+ T cells sorted from blood. Indicated subset: CD45RA+ positively selected. The sequence derives from a man younger than 40 in good health. V gene TRBV6-5 combines with J gene TRBJ2-2; D gene ambiguous. CDR3 nucleotide sequence: TGTGCCAGCAGTCAGGACAACACCGGGGAGCTGTTTTTT. Encoded protein: CASSQDNTGELFF.